This entry describes one TCR beta chain. The antigen this receptor binds is unknown. Base-call qualities are not available, and no considerably larger clone is one nucleotide away. The germline V gene (reference sequence) specifies SEHNR as CDR1 and FQNEAQ as CDR2. The CDR3 has 16 amino acids, counting the end cysteine and phenylalanine. The kept DNA is CDR3 alone, 48 bases in frame from the first base. V has 5 bases trimmed and J has 4 bases trimmed; junction bases matching no gene number 14. The sample was run on an Illumina HiSeq 1500. TCRdb ran its own pipeline on the public reads, namely fastp trimming at Q25 and MiXCR clone calling, and kept in-frame beta chains. When rows share a CDR3 protein, they turn into one entry using the most common DNA and genes. This sample has some 440,000 distinct CDR3 sequences in its table, and approximately 30% of those were observed once. Of the sample, about an eighth is held by the ten largest clones.

This sample is drawn from a study of T cell repertoires in cytomegalovirus infection (dated by TCRdb to about 2019). In terms of the full investigation: The HLA type of each donor mattered for the analysis, because public TCR beta signatures pointed to carriage of CMV infection along with the matching HLA type. General study outcomes and caveats: In both this cohort and an independent roughly 350-donor cohort, the cumulative frequency of public TCR beta family members distinguished carriers of CMV infection plus the relevant HLA type. The ex vivo response was dominated by HLA-C-restricted CMV-specific TCR beta clonotypes, and the single most frequent clonotype in two of eight donors was supplied by these HLA-C-restricted clonotypes.

Specimen: PBMCs. The rearranged chain carries TRBV7-9 and TRBJ2-7; the junction holds 7 bases that match TRBD1. The receptor comes from a human donor in good health (CMV status not recorded). Some clones in this sample may be carry-over from other donors' samples. The DNA is as follows: TGTGCCAGCAGCAGCATTCGGGACAGCAAATCTTACGAGCAGTACTTC. Translated, it gives CASSSIRDSKSYEQYF. The CDR3 plus the reference TRBV7-9 and TRBJ2-7 genes for the other parts give the full variable domain: DTGVSQNPRHKITKRGQNVTFRCDPISEHNRLYWYRQTLGQGPEFLTYFQNEAQLEKSRLLSDRFSAERPKGSFSTLEIQRTEQGDSAMYLCASSSIRDSKSYEQYFGPGTRLTVT.